A single sample is the source of the 13 T cell receptor beta chains below, sequenced in a study of blood T cell repertoires in COVID-19. Generated by immunoSEQ multiplex PCR, the TCRdb table keeps only in-frame clones and is missing some. This table has 200,000 to 250,000 clones, over 80% appearing once. Source material: peripheral blood. Receptor source: a man aged 30-40 years with COVID-19, enrolled during active disease.

V gene TRBV5-6 combines with J gene TRBJ2-7, with D maybe TRBD2 (5 bases). Germline CDR1 SGHDT, CDR2 YYEEEE. The CDR3 runs to 17 residues. V was pared by 4 bases and J by 3 bases, with 23 bases between. In nucleotides, the CDR3 is TGTGCCAGCAGCCCGATGAACCGGCCGCCCGGGGACTACGAGCAGTACTTC. Protein product: CASSPMNRPPGDYEQYF.

This clone was seen a single time. The chain has TRBV5-1 and TRBJ2-1, with D maybe TRBD2 (6 bases). CDR3 length equals 15 residues. CDR1 is SGHRS and CDR2 is YFSETQ in the germline V gene. The V end was cut by 0 bases, the J end by 3 bases, with 10 bases between. The CDR3 DNA reads as TGCGCCAGCAGCTTGGTATCCGGGAGCTACAATGAGCAGTTCTTC. Translating gives CASSLVSGSYNEQFF.

V gene TRBV25-1 combines with J gene TRBJ2-7; a possible D gene is TRBD2 (7 bases). V shed 3 bases and J shed 7 bases, with 13 bases lying between them. Germline lookup yields CDR1 MGHDK and CDR2 SYGVNS. This CDR3 is built from 13 residues. The CDR3: CASSDGGAGEQYF. The CDR3 coding sequence is TGTGCCAGCAGTGATGGGGGGGCTGGGGAGCAGTACTTC.

This chain uses TRBV28 with TRBJ2-1, with 8 bases identical to TRBD2. The junction had 10 bases not matched to a gene; V was cut back by 6 bases and J by 0 bases. The germline V gene has CDR1 MDHEN and CDR2 SYDVKM. The length of the CDR3 is 17 residues. The chain's CDR3 is CASSLLAAMGSYNEQFF. The CDR3, as DNA: TGTGCCAGCAGCTTACTAGCGGCTATGGGCTCCTACAATGAGCAGTTCTTC.

V and J are TRBV12-5 and TRBJ1-5; 8 positions agree with TRBD1. This CDR3 has 14 residues. After removal of 8 bases from V and 2 bases from J, the junction contained 5 bases not matched to a gene. Germline-derived CDR1 and CDR2 are LGHNT and FRNRAP. The CDR3 loop is CASSQGARNQPQHF. For the CDR3, the DNA is TGTGCTAGTTCCCAGGGGGCCCGCAATCAGCCCCAGCATTTT.

The rearrangement joins TRBV7-2 to TRBJ2-1; D might be TRBD1 (6 bases). V lost 4 bases, J lost 5 bases, and 9 bases lay in between. CDR3 length equals 13 residues. CDR1 is SGHTA and CDR2 is FQGNSA in the germline V gene. The CDR3 nucleotides are TGTGCCAGCAGCTATTGGACAGACAATGAGCAGTTCTTC. Protein: CASSYWTDNEQFF. The complete variable domain, with remaining parts taken from reference TRBV7-2 and TRBJ2-1, reads GAGVSQSPSNKVTEKGKDVELRCDPISGHTALYWYRQSLGQGLEFLIYFQGNSAPDKSGLPSDRFSAERTGGSVSTLTIQRTQQEDSAVYLCASSYWTDNEQFFGPGTRLTVL.

The CDR3 protein is CASSYRGFGTEAFF. The CDR3 DNA follows: TGTGCCAGCAGTTACCGGGGATTTGGCACTGAAGCTTTCTTT. The chain is built from TRBV6-5 and TRBJ1-1; D is uncertain. The CDR3 contains 14 residues. The V and J ends lost 2 bases and 4 bases respectively, with 11 bases between them. CDR1 and CDR2 from the germline V gene are MNHEY and SVGAGI.

The chain's CDR3 is CASSYPGGYGYTF. As DNA, the CDR3 is TGTGCCAGCAGTTACCCCGGGGGCTATGGCTACACCTTC. The chain couples TRBV6-2 or TRBV6-3 to TRBJ1-2; D is possibly TRBD1 (5 bases). The CDR3 is 13 amino acids. In germline, CDR1 is MNHEY, CDR2 SVGEGT. V dropped 2 bases and J dropped 4 bases, with 8 bases sitting between them.

The rearrangement joins TRBV7-2 to TRBJ2-7, with D possibly TRBD2 on 6 matching bases. V lost 1 base, J lost 2 bases, and 12 bases lay in between. Per germline, CDR1 SGHTA and CDR2 FQGNSA. This CDR3 has 15 amino acids. This CDR3 is CASSLVRGSPYEQYF. DNA of the CDR3: TGTGCCAGCAGCTTAGTCCGGGGGTCCCCCTACGAGCAGTACTTC.

The J gene is TRBJ2-2, the V gene TRBV19, with D possibly being TRBD1 (6 bases). The CDR3 is 14 residues long. The V and J ends lost 5 bases and 6 bases respectively, with 13 bases between them. Germline loops: CDR1 LNHDA, CDR2 SQIVND (reference sequence). CDR3 sequence (DNA): TGTGCCAGTAGTCTACAGGGTGCGGCCGGGGAGCTGTTTTTT. Translated: CASSLQGAAGELFF.

V usage is TRBV11-3 and J usage is TRBJ2-1, with TRBD1 as a possible D gene (6 bases). CDR1 and CDR2 (germline): SGHNT, YENEEA. Between the trimmed V and J ends, which lost 6 bases and 6 bases, there was a span of 18 bases. The length of the CDR3 is 15 residues. Here the CDR3 DNA reads TGTGCCAGCAGATTTAACAGGGTATCAAGCAATGAGCAGTTCTTC. Residues: CASRFNRVSSNEQFF.

This CDR3 reads CASSERDRWNYGYTF. The CDR3 coding sequence is TGTGCCAGCAGTGAACGGGACAGGTGGAACTATGGCTACACCTTC. The V and J genes are TRBV6-1 and TRBJ1-2; 8 bases are shared with TRBD1. Germline CDR1 and CDR2: MNHNS and SASEGT. CDR3 length equals 15 residues. The J segment lost 2 bases and the V segment lost 2 bases, leaving 4 bases of the junction unmatched.

This clone was counted only a few times. This sequence joins TRBV20-1 and TRBJ2-7, with D perhaps TRBD1 (6 bases). Germline-derived CDR1 and CDR2 are DFQATT and SNEGSKA (reference sequence). V lost 3 bases and J 4 bases, leaving 22 bases between the germline ends. The CDR3 is 16 amino acids. Here the CDR3 reads CSASLSGTPLNYEQYF. CDR3 bases: TGCAGTGCTAGTCTCTCCGGGACACCTCTAAATTACGAGCAGTACTTC.